These 19 T cell receptor beta chains were all obtained from the same sample, sequenced in a study of cytotoxic CD8 clonotypes in ibrutinib-treated CLL. Measured with immunoSEQ multiplex PCR; TCRdb has only the in-frame clones, and not every one. The table shows approximately 74,000 clones, with around 82% occurring only once. Sequencing was performed on PBMCs, taken at disease progression, from a patient treated with ibrutinib. The origin of the receptors is a human donor with chronic lymphocytic leukemia.

The J gene is TRBJ2-7, the V gene TRBV6-5; D is unresolved. Germline V lookup: CDR1 MNHEY, CDR2 SVGAGI. This CDR3 spans 11 amino acids. Deletions cut 7 bases from V and 6 bases from J, with 10 bases between. The CDR3 loop reads CASTSEGEQYF. The CDR3 nucleotides are TGTGCCAGCACCAGCGAAGGCGAGCAGTACTTC.

The chain joins TRBV5-8 to TRBJ2-2, with D possibly TRBD1 on 5 matching bases. Germline CDR1 reads SGHTS; CDR2 reads YDEGEE. Between the trimmed V and J ends, which lost 4 bases and 1 base, there was a span of 11 bases. The CDR3 is made up of 15 amino acids. DNA of the CDR3: TGTGCCAGCAGCAAGGACACCTGGAACACCGGGGAGCTGTTTTTT. This gives the protein CASSKDTWNTGELFF.

The V and J genes are TRBV9 and TRBJ1-2; TRBD1 might be the D (6 bases). The germline CDR1 and CDR2 sequences are SGDLS and YYNGEE. The CDR3 runs to 16 residues. V lost 4 bases and J lost 0, with 16 bases in between. CDR3 protein: CASSFGGGAANYGYTF. The CDR3 bases are TGTGCCAGCAGCTTCGGAGGGGGGGCAGCTAACTATGGCTACACCTTC.

The rearrangement links TRBV29-1 to TRBJ2-2; TRBD2 matches at 10 bases. The V gene end was trimmed by 6 bases and the J gene end by 0 bases; junction bases not matched to a gene: 1. The germline CDR1 and CDR2 sequences are SQVTM and ANQGSEA. The CDR3 consists of 14 residues. The CDR3 here is CSVGTSANTGELFF. CDR3 in DNA: TGCAGCGTGGGGACTAGCGCGAACACCGGGGAGCTGTTTTTT.

The chain employs TRBV7-9 and TRBJ1-5; TRBD1 is a possible D gene (5 bases). Germline CDR1 is SEHNR and CDR2 is FQNEAQ (reference sequence). This CDR3 is 13 amino acids long. V lost 5 bases to trimming and J lost 6 bases, with 11 bases between them. Written as DNA, the CDR3 is TGTGCCAGCAGCATCCAGGGAGGTCAGCCCCAGCATTTT. Its translation: CASSIQGGQPQHF.

This rearrangement joins TRBV5-6 to TRBJ2-3, with D perhaps TRBD2 (6 bases). The germline gives CDR1 SGHDT, CDR2 YYEEEE. Trimming shortened V by 4 bases and J by 2 bases, and 11 bases separated the two germline ends. The CDR3 covers 14 residues. The CDR3 sequence: CASSRKDYTDTQYF. The CDR3 DNA is TGTGCCAGCAGCAGGAAGGACTACACAGATACGCAGTATTTT.

The chain combines TRBV28 with TRBJ2-3; no reliable D call. The CDR3 totals 11 residues. The V gene lost 2 bases and the J gene lost 6 bases, with 3 bases spanning the gap. Germline CDR1 reads MDHEN; CDR2 reads SYDVKM. The CDR3 coding sequence is TGTGCCAGCAGTTTAACGGATACGCAGTATTTT. It translates to CASSLTDTQYF.

V and J are TRBV2 and TRBJ1-5, with D possibly being TRBD1 (5 bases). Trimming shortened V by 6 bases and J by 0 bases, and 12 bases separated the two germline ends. The CDR3 contains 15 residues. Germline CDR1 SNHLY, CDR2 FYNNEI. In nucleotides, the CDR3 is TGTGCCAGCAGGGGGACGACAAATAGCAATCAGCCCCAGCATTTT. Protein: CASRGTTNSNQPQHF.

This clone was counted only a few times. The chain uses TRBV7-9 and TRBJ2-2; D not certain. The CDR3 consists of 15 residues. V dropped 5 bases and J dropped 0 bases, with 10 bases sitting between them. CDR1 is SEHNR, CDR2 FQNEAQ, per germline (reference sequence). CDR3 sequence (DNA): TGTGCCAGCAGCCTCAGTGTCGCGAACACCGGGGAGCTGTTTTTT. Residues: CASSLSVANTGELFF.

The chain is built from TRBV4-1 and TRBJ2-3; TRBD2 matches 9 bases. J lost 1 base, V lost 0 bases, and 2 bases had no gene match. CDR1 is MGHRA, CDR2 YSYEKL, per germline. The CDR3 is 16 residues long. CDR3 DNA: TGCGCCAGCAGCCAAGATGCTAGCGGGGGCACAGATACGCAGTATTTT. Its translation: CASSQDASGGTDTQYF.

This chain joins TRBV29-1 and TRBJ2-7, with D perhaps matching TRBD1 (6 bases). The V end lost 1 base, the J end lost 1 base, and 8 bases lay between the germline ends. The CDR3 is made up of 13 amino acids. Germline V gene sequence: CDR1 SQVTM, CDR2 ANQGSEA. CDR3 DNA sequence: TGCAGCGTTGAAGGAGACAGGTCCTACGAGCAGTACTTC. Protein sequence: CSVEGDRSYEQYF.

The chain recombines TRBV11-3 with TRBJ2-3, with a possible D match to TRBD1 (6 bases). From germline, CDR1 is SGHNT and CDR2 YENEEA. The CDR3 sequence is 15 residues long. The V gene lost 4 bases and the J gene lost 2 bases, with 13 bases spanning the gap. Here the CDR3 DNA reads TGTGCCAGCAGCTCCAGGACAGCAGCCACAGATACGCAGTATTTT. Translation: CASSSRTAATDTQYF.

The chain links TRBV5-1 to TRBJ1-2; 11 bases map to TRBD1. Looked up from germline, CDR1 is SGHRS and CDR2 is YFSETQ. V was pared by 4 bases and J by 5 bases, with 4 bases of the junction left unmatched. This CDR3 has 14 residues. DNA for the CDR3: TGCGCCAGCAGCATAGGACAGGGGGCTTATGGCTACACCTTC. It translates to CASSIGQGAYGYTF. The entire variable domain, with the rest obtained from reference TRBV5-1 and TRBJ1-2, is as follows: KAGVTQTPRYLIKTRGQQVTLSCSPISGHRSVSWYQQTPGQGLQFLFEYFSETQRNKGNFPGRFSGRQFSNSRSEMNVSTLELGDSALYLCASSIGQGAYGYTFGSGTRLTVV.

The chain carries TRBV30 and TRBJ1-1, with D perhaps TRBD1 (6 bases). Germline lookup yields CDR1 GTSNPN and CDR2 SVGIG (reference sequence). The CDR3 spans 13 residues. V dropped 7 bases and J dropped 0 bases, with 12 bases sitting between them. The CDR3 nucleotides read TGTGCCTTTGACAGGAATATGAACACTGAAGCTTTCTTT. Amino acids: CAFDRNMNTEAFF.

The V gene is TRBV2, the J gene TRBJ2-3; D uncertain. The length of the CDR3 is 13 residues. Germline V gene lookup returns CDR1 SNHLY and CDR2 FYNNEI. V was shortened by 5 bases and J by 4 bases, with 10 bases between the two germline ends. The CDR3 DNA sequence: TGTGCCAGCAGTCTACTCCTGGCAGATACGCAGTATTTT. This gives the protein CASSLLLADTQYF. The variable domain in full, with the rest retrieved from reference TRBV2 and TRBJ2-3, is EPEVTQTPSHQVTQMGQEVILRCVPISNHLYFYWYRQILGQKVEFLVSFYNNEISEKSEIFDDQFSVERPDGSNFTLKIRSTKLEDSAMYFCASSLLLADTQYFGPGTRLTVL.

This chain connects TRBV5-1 to TRBJ2-1; 7 bases map to TRBD2. CDR3 length: 17 amino acids. Per the germline V gene, CDR1 is SGHRS and CDR2 is YFSETQ. V shed 6 bases and J 4 bases; nucleotides not matched to a gene: 16. The CDR3: CASIKGAGATSYNEQFF. The CDR3 region has the DNA TGCGCCAGCATAAAAGGGGCGGGAGCCACCTCTTACAATGAGCAGTTCTTC. Based on the CDR3 plus reference TRBV5-1 and TRBJ2-1, the full variable domain is KAGVTQTPRYLIKTRGQQVTLSCSPISGHRSVSWYQQTPGQGLQFLFEYFSETQRNKGNFPGRFSGRQFSNSRSEMNVSTLELGDSALYLCASIKGAGATSYNEQFFGPGTRLTVL.

V and J are TRBV30 and TRBJ2-7, with 15 bases aligning to TRBD2. Unmatched junction bases numbered 5, after V lost 5 bases and J lost 0 bases. The germline V gene has CDR1 GTSNPN and CDR2 SVGIG (reference sequence). This CDR3 has 16 amino acids. The CDR3, as DNA: TGTGCCTGGGGACTAGCGGGAGGGTCAAGCTCCTACGAGCAGTACTTC. It specifies CAWGLAGGSSSYEQYF.

The chain combines TRBV7-9 with TRBJ2-1; D possibly uses TRBD1 or TRBD2 (6 bases each). The germline V gene has CDR1 SEHNR and CDR2 FQNEAQ (reference sequence). The CDR3 has 19 residues. Trimming took off 3 bases at V and 5 bases at J, with 26 bases between the two ends. The CDR3 loop reads CASSFRFSGTRGTNNEQFF. The CDR3 DNA follows: TGTGCCAGCAGCTTTAGGTTTAGCGGAACTCGGGGGACAAACAATGAGCAGTTCTTC. The full variable domain, in which reference TRBV7-9 and TRBJ2-1 provide the parts outside the CDR3, is DTGVSQNPRHKITKRGQNVTFRCDPISEHNRLYWYRQTLGQGPEFLTYFQNEAQLEKSRLLSDRFSAERPKGSFSTLEIQRTEQGDSAMYLCASSFRFSGTRGTNNEQFFGPGTRLTVL.

The chain employs TRBV2 and TRBJ2-3, with TRBD1 as a possible D gene (5 bases). Per the germline V gene, CDR1 is SNHLY and CDR2 is FYNNEI. V was trimmed by 2 bases and J by 2 bases, leaving 8 bases between them. The CDR3 consists of 14 residues. The CDR3 sequence: CASSETRATDTQYF. CDR3 coding DNA: TGTGCCAGCAGTGAAACCAGGGCCACAGATACGCAGTATTTT.